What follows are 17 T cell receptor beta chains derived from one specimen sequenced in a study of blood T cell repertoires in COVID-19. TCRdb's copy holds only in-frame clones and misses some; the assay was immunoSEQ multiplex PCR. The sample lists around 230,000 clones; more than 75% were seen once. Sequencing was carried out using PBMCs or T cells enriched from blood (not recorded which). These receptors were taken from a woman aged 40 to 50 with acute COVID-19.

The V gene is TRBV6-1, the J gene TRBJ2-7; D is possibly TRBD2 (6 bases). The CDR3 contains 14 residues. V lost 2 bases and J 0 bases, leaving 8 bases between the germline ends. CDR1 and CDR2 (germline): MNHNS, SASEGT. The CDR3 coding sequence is TGTGCCAGCAGTGAACCGGGGGACTCCTACGAGCAGTACTTC. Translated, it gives CASSEPGDSYEQYF.

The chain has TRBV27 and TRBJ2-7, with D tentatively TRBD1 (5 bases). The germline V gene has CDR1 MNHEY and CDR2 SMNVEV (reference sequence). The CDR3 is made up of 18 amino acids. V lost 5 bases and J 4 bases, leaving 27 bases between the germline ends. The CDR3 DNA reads TGTGCCAGCAGTCCCATCACTGACAGTACCCGCCCGACTTACGAGCAGTACTTC. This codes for CASSPITDSTRPTYEQYF.

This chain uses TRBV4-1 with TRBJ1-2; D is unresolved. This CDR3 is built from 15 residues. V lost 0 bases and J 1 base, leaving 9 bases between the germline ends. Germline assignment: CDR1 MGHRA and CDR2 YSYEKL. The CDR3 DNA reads TGCGCCAGCAGCCAAGAGGTCTCTATTAACTATGGCTACACCTTC. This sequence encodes CASSQEVSINYGYTF.

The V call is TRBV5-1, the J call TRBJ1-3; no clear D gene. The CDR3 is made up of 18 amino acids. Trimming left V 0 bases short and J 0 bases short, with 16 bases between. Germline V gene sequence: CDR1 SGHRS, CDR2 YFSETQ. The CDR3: CASSLAGIGVSSGNTIYF. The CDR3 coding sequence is TGCGCCAGCAGCTTGGCCGGGATCGGGGTTTCCTCTGGAAACACCATATATTTT.

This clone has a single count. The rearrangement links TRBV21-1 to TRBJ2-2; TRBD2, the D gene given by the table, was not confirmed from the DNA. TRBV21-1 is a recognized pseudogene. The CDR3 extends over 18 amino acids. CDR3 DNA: TGTGCCAGCCAATTGGAACTAGCGGGAGACCTGAACACCGGGGAGCTGTTTTTT. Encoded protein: CASQLELAGDLNTGELFF.

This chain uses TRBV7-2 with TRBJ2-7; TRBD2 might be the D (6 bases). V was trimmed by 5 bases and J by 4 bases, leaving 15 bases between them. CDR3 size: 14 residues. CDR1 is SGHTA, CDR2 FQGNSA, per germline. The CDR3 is CASSPQAGRYEQYF. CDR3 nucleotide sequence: TGTGCCAGCAGCCCCCAGGCGGGGCGTTACGAGCAGTACTTC.

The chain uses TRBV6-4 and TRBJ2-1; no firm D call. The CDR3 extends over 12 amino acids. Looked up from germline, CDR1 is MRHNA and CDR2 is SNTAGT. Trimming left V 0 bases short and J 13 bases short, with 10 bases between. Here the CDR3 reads CASSDSERRQFF. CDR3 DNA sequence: TGTGCCAGCAGTGACTCCGAGCGAAGACAGTTCTTC.

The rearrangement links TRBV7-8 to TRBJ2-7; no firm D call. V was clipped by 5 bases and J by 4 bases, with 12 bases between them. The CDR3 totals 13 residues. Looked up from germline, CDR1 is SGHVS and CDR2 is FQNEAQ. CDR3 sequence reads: CASSAALVYEQYF. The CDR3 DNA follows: TGTGCCAGCAGCGCGGCCCTGGTGTACGAGCAGTACTTC.

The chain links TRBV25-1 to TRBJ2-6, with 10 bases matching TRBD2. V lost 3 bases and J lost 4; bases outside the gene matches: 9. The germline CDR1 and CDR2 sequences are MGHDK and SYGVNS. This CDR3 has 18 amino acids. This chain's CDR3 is CASSDGLAGAPGANVLTF. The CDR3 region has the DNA TGTGCCAGCAGTGACGGGCTAGCGGGAGCCCCCGGGGCCAACGTCCTGACTTTC.

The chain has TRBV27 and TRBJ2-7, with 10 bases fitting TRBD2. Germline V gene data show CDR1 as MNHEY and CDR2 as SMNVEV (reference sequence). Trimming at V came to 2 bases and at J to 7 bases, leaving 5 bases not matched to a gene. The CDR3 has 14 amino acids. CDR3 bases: TGTGCCAGCAGTTTAGCGGGACTAGCGTATGAGCAGTACTTC. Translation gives CASSLAGLAYEQYF.

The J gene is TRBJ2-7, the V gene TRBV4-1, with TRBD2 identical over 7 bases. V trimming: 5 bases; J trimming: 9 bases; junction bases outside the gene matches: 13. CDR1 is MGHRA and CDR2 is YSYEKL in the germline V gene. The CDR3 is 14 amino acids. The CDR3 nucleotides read TGCGCCAGCAGCTATGTAGGACTAGGGGCCAGGCAGTACTTC. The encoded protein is CASSYVGLGARQYF.

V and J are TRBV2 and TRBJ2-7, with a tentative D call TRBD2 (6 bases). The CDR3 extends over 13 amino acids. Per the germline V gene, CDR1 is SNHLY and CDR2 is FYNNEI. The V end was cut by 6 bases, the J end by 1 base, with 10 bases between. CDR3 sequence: CASRSGTSYEQYF. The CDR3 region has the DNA TGTGCCAGCAGATCCGGGACTTCCTACGAGCAGTACTTC. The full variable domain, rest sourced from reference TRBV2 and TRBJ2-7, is EPEVTQTPSHQVTQMGQEVILRCVPISNHLYFYWYRQILGQKVEFLVSFYNNEISEKSEIFDDQFSVERPDGSNFTLKIRSTKLEDSAMYFCASRSGTSYEQYFGPGTRLTVT.

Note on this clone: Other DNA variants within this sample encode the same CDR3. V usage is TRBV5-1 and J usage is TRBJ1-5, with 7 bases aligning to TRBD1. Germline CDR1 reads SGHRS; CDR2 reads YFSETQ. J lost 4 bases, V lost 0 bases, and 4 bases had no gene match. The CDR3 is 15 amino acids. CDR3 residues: CASSLGQGRNQPQHF. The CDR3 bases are TGCGCCAGCAGCTTGGGACAGGGAAGGAATCAGCCCCAGCATTTT.

CDR3 nucleotide sequence: TGTGCCACCAGCAGGATGCCCGGGACAGCGATATGGAACACTGAAGCTTTCTTT. Translating gives CATSRMPGTAIWNTEAFF. The chain is built from TRBV15 and TRBJ1-1, with 7 nucleotides matching TRBD1. The length of the CDR3 is 18 residues. Germline CDR1 is LNHNV and CDR2 is YYDKDF (reference sequence). V dropped 3 bases and J dropped 1; count of bases not matched to a gene: 14.

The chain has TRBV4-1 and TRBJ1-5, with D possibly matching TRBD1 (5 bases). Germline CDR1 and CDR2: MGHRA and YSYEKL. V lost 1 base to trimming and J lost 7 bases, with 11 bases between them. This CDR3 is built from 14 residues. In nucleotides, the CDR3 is TGCGCCAGCAGCCAAGTACAGGCTGGACAGCCCCAGCATTTT. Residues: CASSQVQAGQPQHF.

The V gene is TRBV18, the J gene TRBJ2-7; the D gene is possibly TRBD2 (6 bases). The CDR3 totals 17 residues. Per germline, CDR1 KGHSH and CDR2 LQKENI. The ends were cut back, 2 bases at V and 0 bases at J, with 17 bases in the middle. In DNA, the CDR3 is TGTGCCAGCTCACCAACTCGGGAGCTGGCCCACTCCTACGAGCAGTACTTC. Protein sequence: CASSPTRELAHSYEQYF.

The CDR3 sequence is CASRPFLAGGANTGELFF. CDR3 coding DNA: TGTGCCAGTAGACCCTTCCTAGCGGGAGGAGCGAACACCGGGGAGCTGTTTTTT. The V gene is TRBV19, the J gene TRBJ2-2, with 11 bases matching TRBD2. Germline V gives CDR1 LNHDA, CDR2 SQIVND (reference sequence). The CDR3 contains 18 residues. V lost 6 bases and J lost 0; bases outside the gene matches: 9.